The 13 T cell receptor beta chains below all came from one sample that was sequenced in a study of technical replicates of blood from several donors. The assay was immunoSEQ multiplex PCR, and TCRdb's table has in-frame clones only and misses some. The repertoire includes roughly 74,000 clones, 90% to 95% of them detected once, and about 0.39% sits in the top ten. Sequencing input: T cells isolated from PBMCs. The receptors were gathered from a human donor in good health.

The rearrangement links TRBV29-1 to TRBJ2-5; perhaps TRBD2 as D (6 bases). Germline values: CDR1 SQVTM, CDR2 ANQGSEA. Trimming removed 8 bases from V and 4 bases from J, with 14 bases in between. The CDR3 covers 12 residues. CDR3 DNA sequence: TGCAGCCTGCGGGACGGACCAGAGACCCAGTACTTC. As protein: CSLRDGPETQYF. The full variable domain, rest sourced from reference TRBV29-1 and TRBJ2-5, is SAVISQKPSRDICQRGTSLTIQCQVDSQVTMMFWYRQQPGQSLTLIATANQGSEATYESGFVIDKFPISRPNLTFSTLTVSNMSPEDSSIYLCSLRDGPETQYFGPGTRLLVL.

The sample holds one count of this clone. The V gene is TRBV28, the J gene TRBJ2-7, with TRBD1 matching 10 bases. V shed 5 bases, J shed 8 bases, and the junction held 12 bases outside the gene matches. CDR3 length: 15 amino acids. Germline loops: CDR1 MDHEN, CDR2 SYDVKM. This CDR3 reads CASSVTGTGDKKQYF. As DNA, the CDR3 is TGTGCCAGCAGTGTAACCGGGACAGGGGACAAAAAGCAGTACTTC.

The V and J genes are TRBV15 and TRBJ1-1; TRBD1 is a possible D gene (5 bases). Deletions cut 7 bases from V and 6 bases from J, with 9 bases between. This CDR3 spans 11 amino acids. Germline V gene sequence: CDR1 LNHNV, CDR2 YYDKDF (reference sequence). CDR3 sequence reads: CATNGGSEAFF. DNA for the CDR3: TGTGCCACCAACGGGGGGTCTGAAGCTTTCTTT.

The gene calls are TRBV19 and TRBJ1-5; a weak D match, TRBD1 (6 bases). Trimming cost V 1 base and J 6 bases, with 22 bases left between them. CDR1 and CDR2 (germline): LNHDA, SQIVND (reference sequence). The CDR3 sequence is 18 residues long. The CDR3 spells CASSIGGGTGYFSQPQHF. The DNA of the CDR3 is TGTGCCAGTAGTATAGGCGGAGGAACAGGGTATTTTAGTCAGCCCCAGCATTTT.

J is TRBJ1-1 and V is TRBV7-9; 9 nucleotides match TRBD1. V lost 1 base, J lost 1 base, and 1 base stayed unmatched. Germline lookup yields CDR1 SEHNR and CDR2 FQNEAQ (reference sequence). The length of the CDR3 is 15 residues. In nucleotides, the CDR3 is TGTGCCAGCAGCTTAGGGACAGGGGAGAACACTGAAGCTTTCTTT. It is translated as CASSLGTGENTEAFF.

The chain carries TRBV5-1 and TRBJ2-3; 7 nucleotides line up with TRBD1. Trimming at V came to 0 bases and at J to 3 bases, leaving 7 bases not matched to a gene. CDR3 size: 16 residues. Germline values: CDR1 SGHRS, CDR2 YFSETQ. In nucleotides, the CDR3 is TGCGCCAGCAGCTTGGGACAGGGTCAAAAAACAGATACGCAGTATTTT. It translates to CASSLGQGQKTDTQYF.

As to this clone: Its ends do not fully match the called genes, so a read error is possible. The chain couples TRBV7-2 to TRBJ2-7; 10 positions agree with TRBD2. Germline values: CDR1 SGHTA, CDR2 FQGNSA. The CDR3 covers 13 residues. The CDR3 sequence is CASRRTSGYEQYF. For the CDR3, the DNA is TGTGCTAGCAGACGGACTAGCGGATACGAGCAGTACTTC.

This clone was observed once. The chain carries TRBV4-1 and TRBJ1-1; 8 bases align to TRBD1. From germline, CDR1 is MGHRA and CDR2 YSYEKL. The length of the CDR3 is 17 residues. V lost 0 bases to trimming and J lost 5 bases; unmatched junction nucleotides: 11. CDR3 sequence reads: CASSQDHLPGGRTEAFF. The CDR3 DNA sequence: TGCGCCAGCAGCCAAGATCATCTGCCAGGGGGCAGGACTGAAGCTTTCTTT.

As concerns this clone: Germline and junction disagree at one end, which may indicate a read error. The chain recombines TRBV9 with TRBJ2-7; D call uncertain. The length of the CDR3 is 13 residues. The germline V gene encodes CDR1 SGDLS and CDR2 YYNGEE. CDR3 nucleotides: TGTGCCAGCAGCGCCGACTGGTCCTACGAGCTGTACTTC. Its protein is CASSADWSYELYF.

V usage is TRBV4-1 and J usage is TRBJ1-5, with no clear D. V lost 3 bases and J lost 8, with 14 bases in between. In germline, CDR1 is MGHRA, CDR2 YSYEKL. CDR3 length: 14 amino acids. The DNA of the CDR3 is TGCGCCAGCAGCCACCCGGAGCTGAGCAAGCCCCAGCATTTT. Amino acid sequence: CASSHPELSKPQHF.

The chain has TRBV5-4 and TRBJ2-5; the D is unclear. V lost 4 bases, J lost 3 bases, and 16 bases lay in between. This CDR3 spans 15 amino acids. The germline CDR1 and CDR2 sequences are SGHNT and YYREEE (reference sequence). The CDR3 loop reads CASSLFARLEETQYF. Here the CDR3 DNA reads TGTGCCAGCAGCCTCTTTGCCCGACTGGAAGAGACCCAGTACTTC.

The chain is built from TRBV9 and TRBJ2-1; TRBD2 matches at 9 bases. The trim removed 3 bases at V and 0 bases at J, leaving 7 bases unmatched. This CDR3 is built from 17 residues. Germline lookup yields CDR1 SGDLS and CDR2 YYNGEE. The CDR3 reads CASSDRLAVSSYNEQFF. The CDR3 DNA follows: TGTGCCAGCAGCGACCGACTAGCGGTAAGCTCCTACAATGAGCAGTTCTTC.

This clone appeared once. The chain is built from TRBV5-1 and TRBJ2-3; 12 nucleotides align to TRBD2. The CDR3 is 20 residues long. Germline assignment: CDR1 SGHRS and CDR2 YFSETQ. Unmatched junction bases numbered 12, after V lost 0 bases and J lost 1 base. CDR3 region: CASSLASASGRVLGTDTQYF. CDR3 nucleotide sequence: TGCGCCAGCAGCTTGGCCAGTGCTAGCGGGAGGGTACTAGGCACAGATACGCAGTATTTT.